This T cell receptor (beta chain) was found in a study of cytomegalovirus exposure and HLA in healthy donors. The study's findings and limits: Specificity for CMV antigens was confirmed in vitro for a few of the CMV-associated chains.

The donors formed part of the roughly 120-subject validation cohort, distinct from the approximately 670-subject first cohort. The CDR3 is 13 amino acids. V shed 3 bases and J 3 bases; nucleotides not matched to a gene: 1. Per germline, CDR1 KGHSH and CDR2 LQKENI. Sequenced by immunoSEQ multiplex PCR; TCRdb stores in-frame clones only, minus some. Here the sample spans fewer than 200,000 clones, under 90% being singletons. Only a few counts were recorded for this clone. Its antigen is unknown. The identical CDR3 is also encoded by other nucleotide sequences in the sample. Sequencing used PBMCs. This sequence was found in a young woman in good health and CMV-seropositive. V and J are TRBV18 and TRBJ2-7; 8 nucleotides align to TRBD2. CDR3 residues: CASSPTSGYEQYF. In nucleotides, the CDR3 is TGTGCCAGCTCACCTACTAGCGGCTACGAGCAGTACTTC.